This note documents a single TCR beta chain sequence. Other nucleotide sequences in the sample specify the same CDR3. The authors' processing: Amplification with reference gene primers provided the estimates of nucleated cell counts. Assay used: immunoSEQ multiplex PCR; TCRdb lists only in-frame clones, some missing. V and J calls and clone size are those listed in that table; D and trimming were worked out from the DNA. The sample records around 100,000 clones, around four fifths being singletons. The sample comes from a study of blood T cell repertoires in COVID-19. Background on the study: Acute and convalescent COVID-19 specimens originated in the United States, Italy and Spain. The analysed material was cDNA or gDNA that came from T cells, B-cell-depleted T cells, or PBMCs.

V dropped 3 bases and J dropped 1; count of bases not matched to a gene: 0. The germline V gene encodes CDR1 KGHSH and CDR2 LQKENI. The CDR3 loop spans 15 amino acids. The rearrangement uses TRBV18 and TRBJ2-3; 11 bases are a match to TRBD2. The source is a human donor in a cohort sampled during active COVID-19. Sample: peripheral blood. The CDR3 bases are TGTGCCAGCTCACCGGGACTAGCGGGCACAGATACGCAGTATTTT. This encodes CASSPGLAGTDTQYF. Full variable domain (outside the CDR3, taken from reference TRBV18 and TRBJ2-3): NAGVMQNPRHLVRRRGQEARLRCSPMKGHSHVYWYRQLPEEGLKFMVYLQKENIIDESGMPKERFSAEFPKEGPSILRIQQVVRGDSAAYFCASSPGLAGTDTQYFGPGTRLTVL.